The T cell receptor beta chain under discussion was sequenced for a study of OX40 agonist ivuxolimab in advanced cancers. Study as a whole: Dose-escalation patients suffered from hepatocellular carcinoma, melanoma, renal cell or head and neck cancer.

This clone showed up just once. The CDR3 has 16 amino acids. The germline gives CDR1 SGHRS, CDR2 YFSETQ. V was pared by 3 bases and J by 6 bases, with 13 bases of the junction left unmatched. Some clones are missing from TCRdb's copy, which holds only in-frame ones; the method was immunoSEQ multiplex PCR. The data show some 77,000 clones, about 90% seen once. The source material was CD4+ or CD8+ T cells sorted from blood, sampled in a trial of the OX40 agonist ivuxolimab. The chain recombines TRBV5-1 with TRBJ2-3; 7 positions agree with TRBD2. The TCR originated in an adult with an advanced solid tumor such as melanoma, head and neck, liver or kidney cancer. The CDR3 DNA reads TGCGCCAGCAGCTCAGGAAAGGCGGGAGAAGCGGATACGCAGTATTTT. Its translation: CASSSGKAGEADTQYF.